This T cell receptor (beta chain) was profiled in a study of cytomegalovirus exposure and HLA in healthy donors (dated by TCRdb to about 2017). In terms of the full investigation: According to an earlier analysis of around 600 of the donors, 150 million to 200 million T cells yielded 90 million to 130 million unique TCR beta sequences and around 300 Gb of sequence data. In a later analysis, previously published TCR beta repertoires from 500 to 750 donors were re-analyzed and high-resolution HLA genotyping was added so that TCR occurrence patterns could be studied. The number of donors typed differed by locus, with roughly 620-630 for A, B, C, DRB1 and DQB1, around 500 for DQA1, 600 to 610 for DPA1, and around 430 for DPB1. Genome-wide SNP genotypes for about 55% of the 666 donors were used in a later genetic analysis, which treated that subset as a discovery cohort. Among a few hundred genotyped donors of the cohort, an average of around 240,000 unique TCR beta nucleotide sequences were sequenced per donor, around a sixth of them non-productive. Rather than drawing on any new phenotypic data, the later analysis identified candidate immune exposures from TCR beta sequences and the way those sequences occurred across donors. Donor age, sex, ethnicity and CMV serostatus were compiled together with the repertoire data. To predict cytomegalovirus infection status, the study combined high-throughput TCR immunosequencing, statistical association of individual TCRs with disease status, and machine learning. An earlier analysis of fewer than 750 of the donors used high-throughput TCR beta sequencing to judge whether each TCR beta V gene segment behaved as functional or pseudogenic. Around 330 gigabases of sequencing data and approximately 92 million unique TCR sequences made up an early release that covered 500 to 700 HLA-typed donors. The aim of the study was to test whether cataloging public T cell receptors could identify signatures of past pathogen exposure. All discovery cohort repertoires had been generated on a single sequencing platform. Along with the approximately 620-subject first cohort, a separate validation cohort of around 120 different subjects was used. Four or five DR-DQ haplotypes were handled as single units for association and clustering, since linkage in the cohort was strong. The genetic ancestry cluster associated with self-reported Caucasian donors included around 76% of the roughly 400 genotyped donors. The study profiled the T cell repertoires of about 720 subjects by immunosequencing and related them to cytomegalovirus serostatus. Class I and class II HLA loci were covered by the typing at four-digit resolution. Study-wide conclusions, independent of this receptor: A later analysis found that HLA-associated TCR beta chains were more clonally expanded and had lower generation probabilities than equally common non-associated chains. Because HLA typing was missing for some donors at each locus, association tests included only the typed subset. Approximately 18 rarely observed V segments, including chromosome 9 orphons, were excluded from the earlier analysis of several hundred of the donors because counts were too low. Only TCR beta chains were sequenced in this cohort, and the absence of alpha or paired-chain data limited detectable features. In a later analysis, around 15,000 TCR beta sequences were associated with specific HLA alleles at a false discovery rate of 0.05. Cytomegalovirus status was reported to be diagnosed by the classifier with high specificity and sensitivity in both the original and validation cohorts. It was suggested by the authors that the approach could potentially be generalized to other disease states and immunological phenotypes. In a later genetic analysis, a missense DCLRE1C variant was associated with V-gene and J-gene trimming of TCR beta chains, and the association was replicated in an independent cohort. Immune exposure information for the cohort was limited to CMV serostatus. Strong co-occurrence of HLA alleles, especially DR and DQ, made assigning TCR associations to individual alleles difficult. A further reported finding was that TCR beta sequences accurately predicted the HLA-A and HLA-B alleles for most subjects in the first cohort. Broadly in line with IMGT annotations, most TCR beta V segments showed up in productive rearrangements about 87% or about 30% of the time in an earlier analysis of approximately 640 of the donors. Linkage disequilibrium might explain the correlated functional status among segregating V segments, but an unknown experimental factor could not be excluded. Some IMGT-functional V segments, including TRBV6-2 and TRBV6-3, could not be told apart with the 87-base-pair reads, so those segments were excluded. In a later analysis, the rate of TCR association differed among HLA loci, with DRB1 alleles having the most associated TCRs and HLA-C alleles having the fewest. A cluster of highly shared sequence variants was judged likely to be a technical artifact of the sequencing pipeline. Three of the identified cytomegalovirus-associated TCR beta chains were confirmed in vitro to be specific for cytomegalovirus antigens. The presence/absence analyses assumed that sequencing depth was roughly uniform across donors, and that assumption may not be true. In a later genetic analysis, fewer N-insertions in productive TCRs were reported among donors in an Asian-associated ancestry cluster than the approximately 670-donor mean. Several of the top co-occurrence clusters appeared to be linked to parvovirus B19, influenza, CMV and Epstein-Barr virus, according to a later analysis. Most TCR sequences were seen in very few donors, while some public TCRs were found in many individuals. The study gave a list of some 150 TCR beta chains associated with cytomegalovirus. Most CMV-associated TCR beta chains appeared to be HLA-restricted in a later analysis, and the HLA associations seemed to be driven largely by CMV exposure.

Concerning this clone: Its recognized antigen is unknown.

The library was prepared using the immunoSEQ multiplex PCR assay. The multiplex PCR relied on a mix of 60 forward primers for TCR Vbeta segments and 13 reverse primers for TCR Jbeta segments. Amplification of the CDR3 region of rearranged TCR beta genes was performed with a multiplex PCR assay on genomic DNA. The Illumina HiSeq System was used to sequence the amplified TCR beta libraries as 87-base-pair reads. The original methods were these. A later analysis counted 75 million to 100 million unique TCR beta chains across the 670 or so repertoires, and 10 million to 11 million of these chains were shared by at least two donors. A nearest-neighbor algorithm error-corrected the raw reads and collapsed the reads into unique sequences, merging closely related sequences to remove PCR and sequencing errors. CDR3 sequences were aligned to IMGT reference sequences to assign V, D and J gene segments. For a sequence to be retained, at least a six-nucleotide match to both a V gene segment and a J gene segment was required. A rearrangement was called productive if the CDR3 had no stop codons and remained in frame with V and J, and every other rearrangement was called non-productive. CDR3 was defined by IMGT convention, running from the second conserved V-encoded cysteine to the conserved J-encoded phenylalanine. The earlier analysis of some 580 of the donors excluded any sequence lacking an unambiguous match to a single V gene segment. In an earlier analysis of 587 of the donors, V segments were called functional above 56.7% productive rearrangements and were called segregating when the between-donor standard deviation exceeded 5%. A statistical classification framework was built to diagnose cytomegalovirus status from the catalog of TCR beta chain sequences. V and J gene assignment, in a later analysis, came from comparing TCR nucleotide sequences with IMGT/GENE-DB human TR gene sequences. A later analysis assigned CDR3 sequences and most-parsimonious VDJ recombination scenarios with the TCRdist pipeline. A later analysis defined each TCR beta chain by its CDR3 amino acid sequence plus V-gene family, and excluded reads lacking a unique V-gene family. To address suspected cross-contamination and a sequencing artifact, a later analysis removed approximately 590 highly shared, low-generation-probability nucleotide sequences. In a later analysis, a clonal expansion index for each public chain was calculated from normalized within-repertoire ranks of inferred template counts. A later analysis computed generation probabilities with a VDJ recombination model fitted to out-of-frame rearrangements, and checked the results against IGoR. A later analysis scored TCR-TCR, TCR-HLA and TCR-CMV co-occurrence with hypergeometric tests, applying a repertoire-size bias correction to TCR pairs. In a later analysis, false discovery rates were estimated by permuting HLA or CMV assignments 20 times. In a later analysis, co-occurring TCRs were grouped with DBSCAN, and TCRdist sequence similarity was added when clustering was performed within HLA-allele-positive subsets. Co-occurrence clustering excluded repertoires with fewer than 30,000 or more than 120,000 public chains, plus five with anomalous nucleotide sharing. The immuneACCESS repertoire file appears here via TCRdb, limited to in-frame rearrangements. These files lack a portion of the clones; in checked studies, under half of the deficit traces to unresolved V genes, and the cause of the others is not known. From that table come the V and J calls and clone size; the DNA was used to work out D and trimming. This sample's clone table shows 200,000 or so clones. The biggest ten clones account for around 0.7% of the sample.

The cohort consisted of 650 to 850 healthy bone marrow donors. Cohort members were all nominally healthy when sampled, although unrecorded immune exposures were likely present. The donor tested CMV seronegative, placing the donor among the 352 seronegative members of the cohort. A peripheral blood sample was collected from each donor, and TCR beta sequencing was performed on peripheral blood mononuclear cells. The Qiagen DNeasy Blood Extraction Kit was used to extract genomic DNA from the blood cell samples. After removal of 0 bases from V and 5 bases from J, the junction retains 5 bases not matched to a gene. From the cysteine through the phenylalanine, the CDR3 covers 15 amino acids. The read is trimmed to its CDR3 DNA, 45 bases read in frame from base 1. The germline V gene sets CDR1 to MGHRA and CDR2 to YSYEKL.

This TCR was sampled from a boy aged 5-17 years in good health and CMV-seronegative. This receptor chain uses TRBV4-1 and TRBJ1-2; 8 central bases correspond to TRBD1. The sequenced material came from PBMCs. The nucleotides read TGCGCCAGCAGCCAAGAGACAGGGGTAGGGTATGGCTACACCTTC. The translation is CASSQETGVGYGYTF.